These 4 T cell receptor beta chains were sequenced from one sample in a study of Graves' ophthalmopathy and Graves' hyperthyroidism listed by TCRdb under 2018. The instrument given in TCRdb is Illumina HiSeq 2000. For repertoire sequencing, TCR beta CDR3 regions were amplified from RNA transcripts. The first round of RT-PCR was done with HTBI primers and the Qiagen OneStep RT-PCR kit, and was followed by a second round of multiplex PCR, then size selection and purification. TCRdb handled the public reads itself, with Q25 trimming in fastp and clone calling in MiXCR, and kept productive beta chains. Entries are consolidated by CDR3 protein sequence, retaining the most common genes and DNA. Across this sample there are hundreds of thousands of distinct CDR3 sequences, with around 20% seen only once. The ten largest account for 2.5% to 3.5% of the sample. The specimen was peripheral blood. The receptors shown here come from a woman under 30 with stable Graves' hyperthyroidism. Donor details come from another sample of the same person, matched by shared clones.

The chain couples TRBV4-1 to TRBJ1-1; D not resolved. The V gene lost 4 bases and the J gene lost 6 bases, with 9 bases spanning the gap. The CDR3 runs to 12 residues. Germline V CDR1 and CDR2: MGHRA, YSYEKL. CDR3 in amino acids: CASSPDTAEAFF. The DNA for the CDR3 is TGCGCCAGCAGCCCCGACACGGCTGAAGCTTTCTTT.

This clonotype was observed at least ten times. In DNA form, the CDR3 reads TGTGCCAGCAAAAGACAGGTTGGGACTGAAGCTTTCTTT. As protein: CASKRQVGTEAFF. V is TRBV6-6 and J is TRBJ1-1; maybe TRBD1 (6 bases). The CDR3 contains 13 residues. Trimming pared 7 bases from V and 5 bases from J, leaving 14 bases between. CDR1 and CDR2 from the germline V gene are MNHNY and SVGAGI (reference sequence).

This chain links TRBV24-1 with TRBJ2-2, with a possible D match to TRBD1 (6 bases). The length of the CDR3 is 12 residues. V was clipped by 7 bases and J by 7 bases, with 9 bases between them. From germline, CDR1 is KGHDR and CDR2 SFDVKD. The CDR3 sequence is CATSRGIGELFF. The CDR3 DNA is TGTGCCACCAGCAGGGGTATCGGGGAGCTGTTTTTT.

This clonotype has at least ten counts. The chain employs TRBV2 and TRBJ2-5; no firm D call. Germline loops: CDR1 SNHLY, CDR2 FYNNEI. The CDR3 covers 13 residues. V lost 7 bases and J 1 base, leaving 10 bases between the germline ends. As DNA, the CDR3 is TGTGCCAGCAACGGATTCCTCCAAGAGACCCAGTACTTC. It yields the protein CASNGFLQETQYF.